The rows below give T cell receptor beta chains drawn from one sample of a study of T cell responses to AZD1222 COVID-19 vaccine. TCRdb's table, derived via immunoSEQ multiplex PCR, lists solely in-frame clones and lacks some. Here the sample spans roughly 150,000 clones, about 91% being singletons. This material consisted of peripheral blood, taken on day 0 of AZD1222 vaccination. The receptors were sampled from an adult in good health. CDR3s include the opening cysteine and the closing phenylalanine or tryptophan. The order of the fields is CDR3 DNA, CDR3 protein, J gene, clone size, V gene, D gene. A D gene is named only where the DNA matches it firmly. Where a row states a size, it is once, few, many or the class of an expanded clone; other rows omit it.

TGTGCCAGCAGCGTAGGACAGGGAGGTGTCTATGGCTACACCTTC CASSVGQGGVYGYTF TRBJ1-2 . TRBV9 TRBD1
TGCAGTGGACAGATCAACTACGAGCAGTACTTC CSGQINYEQYF TRBJ2-7 once TRBV20-1 .
TGTGCCAGCACACCCTGGGGGGTGGCCACAGATACGCAGTATTTT CASTPWGVATDTQYF TRBJ2-3 . TRBV6-6 .
TGTGCCAGCAGTTACACCACAGATACGCAGTATTTT CASSYTTDTQYF TRBJ2-3 . TRBV6-6 .
TGTGCCAGCAGCCAAGATAGGCGGGACAGCCAACACCGCCCCGACTATGGCTACACCTTC CASSQDRRDSQHRPDYGYTF TRBJ1-2 . TRBV3-1/TRBV3-2 TRBD1
TGTGCCTGGATTGGAAATGAAAAACTGTTTTTT CAWIGNEKLFF TRBJ1-4 . TRBV30 .
TGCGCCAGCAGGCCGGGGACAGGGGATGGAAACACCATATATTTT CASRPGTGDGNTIYF TRBJ1-3 . TRBV5-1 TRBD1
TGTGCCTGGAGTGTACCACTAGCGGGGTACAATGAGCAGTTCTTC CAWSVPLAGYNEQFF TRBJ2-1 . TRBV30 TRBD2
TGTGCCACGCGGGACACCAACACCGGGGAGCTGTTTTTT CATRDTNTGELFF TRBJ2-2 once TRBV24-1 .
TGTGCCAGCAGTTTTAGATACAATGAGCAGTTCTTC CASSFRYNEQFF TRBJ2-1 . TRBV12-3/TRBV12-4 .
TGTGCCAGCAGCGTAGATTCCTCGATCTCCTACAATGAGCAGTTCTTC CASSVDSSISYNEQFF TRBJ2-1 . TRBV9 .
TGTGCCAGCAGTGGGTCAGGGCTCCCGAGTATGGGCACTGAAGCTTTCTTT CASSGSGLPSMGTEAFF TRBJ1-1 . TRBV2 .
TGTGCCAGCAGCCTAGTGGCTAGCCGGGCCAATGAGCAGTTCTTC CASSLVASRANEQFF TRBJ2-1 once TRBV11-3 .
TGCGCCAGCAGCTTGGAGGGGGAAGTGTATGGCTACACCTTC CASSLEGEVYGYTF TRBJ1-2 . TRBV5-1 .
TGCAGTGCTAGTTCCGGAGGGGGGACCTTAGGAAACACCATATATTTT CSASSGGGTLGNTIYF TRBJ1-3 . TRBV20-1 .
TGCGCCAGCAGTCCTAGCGGCCCGTACAATGAGCAGTTCTTC CASSPSGPYNEQFF TRBJ2-1 . TRBV10-1 TRBD2
TGCGCCAGCAGCTTACTAGCGGGAGAAGGGAATGAGCAGTTCTTC CASSLLAGEGNEQFF TRBJ2-1 . TRBV5-1 TRBD2
TGCGCCAGCAGCCCCCTAGCGGGAGTGGGCGAGCAGTACTTC CASSPLAGVGEQYF TRBJ2-7 . TRBV5-1 TRBD2
TGCGCCAGCAGGCCTGACAGGGGAGGCTACCGAACGTCCTTGGGCAATGAGCAGTTCTTC CASRPDRGGYRTSLGNEQFF TRBJ2-1 few TRBV5-1 TRBD1
TGTGCCAGCAGCTTTAGCCCACGCTCCTACGAGCAGTACTTC CASSFSPRSYEQYF TRBJ2-7 . TRBV7-2 .
TGTGCCAGCAGCGTAGGATTGGGGTCTCGGACCCAGTACTTC CASSVGLGSRTQYF TRBJ2-5 once TRBV9 .
TGTGCCAGCAGCGCACAGGGGGGCGGCTATGGCTACACCTTC CASSAQGGGYGYTF TRBJ1-2 . TRBV9 TRBD1
TGTGCCAGCAGTCCAGACAGGGCAGAAGAGACCCAGTACTTC CASSPDRAEETQYF TRBJ2-5 . TRBV27 TRBD1
TGTGCCATCAGTGAGTCGGGGAGTGCCTCCTATGGCTACACCTTC CAISESGSASYGYTF TRBJ1-2 . TRBV10-3 .
TGTGCCACCAGCAGCCTTCTCGAGGGAGATACGCAGTATTTT CATSSLLEGDTQYF TRBJ2-3 . TRBV15 .
TGTGCCAGCAGCCAAGCAACGGGACAGAATAATTCACCCCTCCACTTT CASSQATGQNNSPLHF TRBJ1-6 . TRBV3-1/TRBV3-2 TRBD1
TGTGCCAGCAGCTTACGGGAGGGCCTAACCAATGAGCAGTTCTTC CASSLREGLTNEQFF TRBJ2-1 . TRBV7-3 TRBD2
TGTGCCAGCAGCCGATTTGACAGAGATAGCAATCAGCCCCAGCATTTT CASSRFDRDSNQPQHF TRBJ1-5 . TRBV4-2 .
TGTGCCAGCAGTGACTCCGACAGGGGGCTAGTAGATGAGCAGTTCTTC CASSDSDRGLVDEQFF TRBJ2-1 . TRBV6-4 TRBD1
TGTGCCAGCAGCGTGATCGGGGGTTATGGGGCCAACGTCCTGACTTTC CASSVIGGYGANVLTF TRBJ2-6 . TRBV9 .
TGTGCCAGCAGCGACGGGGCGGGTACTTATGGCTACACCTTC CASSDGAGTYGYTF TRBJ1-2 . TRBV2 .
TGTGCCACCAGCGGATCCAAGGGAGACACCATATATTTT CATSGSKGDTIYF TRBJ1-3 . TRBV15 .
TGTGCCAGCTCACTCGGACAGCACACTGAAGCTTTCTTT CASSLGQHTEAFF TRBJ1-1 . TRBV18 .
TGTGCCAGCAGCTTAGAAAATTCACCCCTCCACTTT CASSLENSPLHF TRBJ1-6 . TRBV7-2 .
TGTGCCTGGAGTGTACCACGGACAGGTGGGCGGACCACTGAAGCTTTCTTT CAWSVPRTGGRTTEAFF TRBJ1-1 . TRBV30 TRBD1
TGTGCCAGAAGCCCACGGGGCAATCAGCCCCAGCATTTT CARSPRGNQPQHF TRBJ1-5 . TRBV5-3 .
TGTGCCAGCAGCTTAGCGCGCGATTACGAGCAGTACTTC CASSLARDYEQYF TRBJ2-7 . TRBV7-2 .
TGTGCCAGCAGCGCGTGGAATGAGCAGTTCTTC CASSAWNEQFF TRBJ2-1 . TRBV7-2 .
TGTGCCAGCAGCTTTGGTCGACAGGAGGACTCACCCCTCCACTTT CASSFGRQEDSPLHF TRBJ1-6 . TRBV7-9 .
TGTGCCATCGCCGGGACAGCTAACTATGGCTACACCTTC CAIAGTANYGYTF TRBJ1-2 . TRBV10-3 TRBD1
TGTGCCAGCAGCCCGACTCAAAGTGGACAGGGGGGCAATCAGCCCCAGCATTTT CASSPTQSGQGGNQPQHF TRBJ1-5 . TRBV11-2 TRBD1
TGTGCCAGCAGTGAAGATGCCCGGTACAATGAGCAGTTCTTC CASSEDARYNEQFF TRBJ2-1 . TRBV2 .
TGTGCCAGCAGCCGATACAGGGGGATAGGGGAAAAACTGTTTTTT CASSRYRGIGEKLFF TRBJ1-4 . TRBV14 TRBD1
TGTGCCAGCAGTCTAGCGGGGGGTGGAGGCGATGAGCAGTTCTTC CASSLAGGGGDEQFF TRBJ2-1 . TRBV2 TRBD2
TGTGCCAGCAGCCAAGAGTGGGGACAGGGAGCAGGGGAGCTGTTTTTT CASSQEWGQGAGELFF TRBJ2-2 few TRBV4-2 TRBD1
TGCGCCAGCAGCTTGGAACCCACTGGCCCCTACGAGCAGTACTTC CASSLEPTGPYEQYF TRBJ2-7 . TRBV5-1 .
TGTGCCAGCAGTGAATATAAAGGGACCAGCAATGAGCAGTTCTTC CASSEYKGTSNEQFF TRBJ2-1 . TRBV25-1 .
TGTGCCAGCAGCATGGATAACAACTATGGCTACACCTTC CASSMDNNYGYTF TRBJ1-2 few TRBV11-2 .
TGTGCCAGCAGCGCATTGACAGGGCCTAATGAAAAACTGTTTTTT CASSALTGPNEKLFF TRBJ1-4 . TRBV9 TRBD1
TGTGCCAGCAGCACCGGACAGGGGGCTCTCTACGAGCAGTACTTC CASSTGQGALYEQYF TRBJ2-7 once TRBV9 TRBD1
TGTGCCAGCAGCCTCGACCGGAACACTGAAGCTTTCTTT CASSLDRNTEAFF TRBJ1-1 . TRBV7-9 .
TGTGCCAGCAGGACGACAGGGGGTTGGAGCACCGGGGAGCTGTTTTTT CASRTTGGWSTGELFF TRBJ2-2 . TRBV28 TRBD1
TGTGCCAGCCGGGGAGATCTTTATGAAAAACTGTTTTTT CASRGDLYEKLFF TRBJ1-4 . TRBV2 .
TGTGCCAGCTCACCACCGGGACAGGAAGCCTATGGCTACACCTTC CASSPPGQEAYGYTF TRBJ1-2 . TRBV18 TRBD1
TGCGCCAGCAGCCAAACAGGGGGCCCCTATCAGCCCCAGCATTTT CASSQTGGPYQPQHF TRBJ1-5 . TRBV5-1 TRBD1
TGTGCCAGTAGTACCGGAGGTAGCGGGGGACTGGATACGCAGTATTTT CASSTGGSGGLDTQYF TRBJ2-3 . TRBV19 TRBD2